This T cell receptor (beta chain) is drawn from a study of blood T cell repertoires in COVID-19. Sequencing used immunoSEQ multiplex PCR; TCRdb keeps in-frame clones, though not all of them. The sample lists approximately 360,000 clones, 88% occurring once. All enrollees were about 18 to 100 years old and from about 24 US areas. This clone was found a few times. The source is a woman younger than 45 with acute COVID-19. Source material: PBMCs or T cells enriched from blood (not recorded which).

The CDR3 reads CASGIGTGYPQHF. The CDR3 DNA reads TGTGCTAGTGGTATCGGGACAGGGTATCCCCAGCATTTT. This sequence joins TRBV12-5 and TRBJ1-5; 9 nucleotides line up with TRBD1. V lost 5 bases, J lost 10 bases, and 6 bases stayed unmatched. The CDR3 runs 13 residues. The germline gives CDR1 LGHNT, CDR2 FRNRAP. The full variable domain, in which reference TRBV12-5 and TRBJ1-5 provide the parts outside the CDR3, is DARVTQTPRHKVTEMGQEVTMRCQPILGHNTVFWYRQTMMQGLELLAYFRNRAPLDDSGMPKDRFSAEMPDATLATLKIQPSEPRDSAVYFCASGIGTGYPQHFGDGTRLSIL.